Described below is a single T cell receptor (beta chain) sequence and its context. The data belong to a study of T cell responses to AZD1222 COVID-19 vaccine. TCRdb's copy holds only in-frame clones and misses some; the assay was immunoSEQ multiplex PCR. The sample lists a few hundred thousand clones; roughly 93% were seen once. This clonotype originated in an adult in good health. Source: peripheral blood, taken on day 0 of AZD1222 vaccination.

CDR3 nucleotide sequence: TGTGCCAGCAGGCAACAGGGGCGGAACACTGAAGCTTTCTTT. Its translation: CASRQQGRNTEAFF. The V gene is TRBV28, the J gene TRBJ1-1; 7 bases line up with TRBD1. V lost 6 bases to trimming and J lost 1 base; unmatched junction nucleotides: 5. The germline CDR1 and CDR2 sequences are MDHEN and SYDVKM. There are 14 residues in the CDR3.